The T cell receptor beta chain described here comes from a study of blood T cell repertoires in COVID-19. At the level of the study: COVID-19 samples from acute and convalescent phases originated in the United States, Italy and Spain.

The authors' processing: Researchers report that nucleated cell counts were estimated from reference gene primer amplification. The data were produced by immunoSEQ multiplex PCR, yet TCRdb's version contains in-frame clones alone and is incomplete. The V and J calls and clone size come from that table; D and trimming were worked out from the DNA. The table includes around 350,000 clones, more than 75% detected once. V lost 0 bases, J lost 6 bases, and 9 bases lay in between. Germline CDR1 SGHRS, CDR2 YFSETQ. This CDR3 comprises 14 residues. Sequenced sample: peripheral blood. The rearrangement uses TRBV5-1 and TRBJ2-2; D call uncertain. The source is a human donor in a cohort sampled during active COVID-19. CDR3 in amino acids: CASSLAVAAGELFF. CDR3 sequence (DNA): TGCGCCAGCAGCTTGGCTGTCGCGGCCGGGGAGCTGTTTTTT. The full variable domain, rest sourced from reference TRBV5-1 and TRBJ2-2, is KAGVTQTPRYLIKTRGQQVTLSCSPISGHRSVSWYQQTPGQGLQFLFEYFSETQRNKGNFPGRFSGRQFSNSRSEMNVSTLELGDSALYLCASSLAVAAGELFFGEGSRLTVL.